This TCR beta chain was sequenced for a study of blood T cell repertoires in COVID-19. About the research overall: T cells, B-cell-depleted T cells, or PBMCs supplied cDNA or gDNA.

The CDR3 runs 14 residues. The V segment lost 5 bases and the J segment 6 bases; nucleotides outside the gene matches: 5. Germline V gene lookup returns CDR1 MNHEY and CDR2 SVGEGT. The table came from immunoSEQ multiplex PCR; TCRdb's copy has only in-frame clones and leaves some out. The table lists 200,000 to 250,000 clones, approximately 91% of them singletons, with less than 3% in the top ten. Sequencing was done on a sample of peripheral blood. This receptor was identified in a woman aged 60-75 years with acute or convalescent COVID-19. The V gene is TRBV6-2 or TRBV6-3, the J gene TRBJ2-1; 9 bases are a match to TRBD1. The CDR3 region is CASSPRDRANEQFF. Written as DNA, the CDR3 is TGTGCCAGCAGTCCCCGGGACAGGGCCAATGAGCAGTTCTTC.